A selection of T cell receptor beta chains follows, all from one sample in a study of prognosis after radiotherapy for stage I lung cancer. TCRdb processed the multiplex PCR reads anew with MiXCR; each CDR3 protein has one entry. The sample includes around 20,000 distinct CDR3 sequences, around 50% seen only once; the top ten take around 27%. The specimen comprised PBMCs, sampled before or after stereotactic body radiation therapy (not recorded which). The receptors here all came from a donor over 45 with non-small cell lung cancer. CDR3s include the opening cysteine and the closing phenylalanine or tryptophan. Fields, in order: CDR3 DNA, CDR3 protein, J gene, clone size, V gene, D gene. The D gene is left open where the match is weak. Size tells how often a clone was seen (once, few, many) or the class of an expanded clone, and some rows leave it out.

DNA: TGTGCCAGCAGCTCGGGACTAGCGAGAGAGACCCAGTACTTC; CDR3: CASSSGLARETQYF; J: TRBJ2-5; size: many; V: TRBV3-1; D: TRBD2
DNA: TGCAGTGCCGTCGGGAGGACACGCTATGGGGCCAACGTCCTGACTTTC; CDR3: CSAVGRTRYGANVLTF; J: TRBJ2-6; size: few; V: TRBV20-1; D: TRBD2
DNA: -; CDR3: CDSSFYICSVYYNTGELFF; J: TRBJ2-2; size: -; V: TRBV5-5; D: -
DNA: TGTGCCACGGGACGGCCGAACACTGAAGCTTTCTTT; CDR3: CATGRPNTEAFF; J: TRBJ1-1; size: medium-sized; V: TRBV30; D: -
DNA: TGTGCCAGCATTACCCGGACTAGCGGGAGTAGACGGAGATCCTACGAGCAGTACTTC; CDR3: CASITRTSGSRRRSYEQYF; J: TRBJ2-7; size: -; V: TRBV6-2/TRBV6-3; D: TRBD2
DNA: TGTGCCAGCAGCCGTAGTAGGGAGGGCATTCAGTACTTC; CDR3: CASSRSREGIQYF; J: TRBJ2-4; size: -; V: TRBV28; D: TRBD2
DNA: TGTGCCAGCAAACAGAAGTATGGCTACACCTTC; CDR3: CASKQKYGYTF; J: TRBJ1-2; size: -; V: TRBV28; D: -
DNA: TGTGCCAGCAGTGAAGCCGGGACAGGGGGCAATGAGCAGTTCTTC; CDR3: CASSEAGTGGNEQFF; J: TRBJ2-1; size: few; V: TRBV6-1; D: TRBD1
DNA: TGTGCCAGTAGTACCGACAGGGCCGACGAGCAGTACTTC; CDR3: CASSTDRADEQYF; J: TRBJ2-7; size: -; V: TRBV19; D: TRBD1
DNA: TGCGCCAGCAGCCAAGAGAACAGGGACAATGACGAGCAGTACTTC; CDR3: CASSQENRDNDEQYF; J: TRBJ2-7; size: -; V: TRBV5-1; D: -
DNA: TGTGCCAGCAGCTCTAGCGGGAGACTCTATGAGCAGTTCTTC; CDR3: CASSSSGRLYEQFF; J: TRBJ2-1; size: many; V: TRBV7-2; D: TRBD2
DNA: TGCGCCAGCAGCTTAAGGGACAGGGGAAATGAAAAACTGTTTTTT; CDR3: CASSLRDRGNEKLFF; J: TRBJ1-4; size: -; V: TRBV4-1; D: TRBD1
DNA: TGTGCCAGCGACCCCCTAGGGGCGGGAGAAGGAACCGGGGAGCTGTTTTTT; CDR3: CASDPLGAGEGTGELFF; J: TRBJ2-2; size: -; V: TRBV11-2; D: TRBD2